These 16 T cell receptor beta chains originate from one sample sequenced in a study of blood T cell repertoires in COVID-19. The repertoire was sequenced with immunoSEQ multiplex PCR; TCRdb's copy has only in-frame clones and lacks some. The sample consists of tens of thousands of clones, around 80% of them appearing once. The specimen sequenced was peripheral blood. Receptor source: a human donor with active or convalescent COVID-19. The donor label of this sample is uncertain.

The chain has TRBV4-3 and TRBJ2-7; TRBD2 matches at 7 bases. The CDR3 length is 15 residues. Looked up from germline, CDR1 is LGHNA and CDR2 is YSLEER. Trimming removed 0 bases from V and 2 bases from J; junction bases left unmatched: 4. CDR3 protein: CASSQDPSGTYEQYF. In nucleotides, the CDR3 is TGCGCCAGCAGCCAAGATCCCAGCGGGACCTACGAGCAGTACTTC.

The V call is TRBV7-2, the J call TRBJ2-3; D unclear. The germline V and J ends were trimmed by 6 bases and 1 base, with 11 bases remaining between them. Germline V CDR1 and CDR2: SGHTA, FQGNSA. This CDR3 comprises 14 residues. The CDR3 DNA is TGTGCCAGCAGAAAAGACTCCCGCACAGATACGCAGTATTTT. It translates to CASRKDSRTDTQYF.

The gene calls are TRBV25-1 and TRBJ1-4; TRBD1 matches at 9 bases. V trimming: 3 bases; J trimming: 7 bases; junction bases outside the gene matches: 3. The CDR3 is made up of 14 amino acids. Germline CDR1 and CDR2: MGHDK and SYGVNS. As DNA, the CDR3 is TGTGCCAGCAGTGAGGACAGGGGAGGTGAAAAACTGTTTTTT. Its translation is CASSEDRGGEKLFF.

V gene TRBV15 combines with J gene TRBJ2-4, with a weak D call TRBD1 (6 bases). Germline V gene data show CDR1 as LNHNV and CDR2 as YYDKDF (reference sequence). The CDR3 runs 14 residues. The V end lost 5 bases, the J end lost 7 bases, and 15 bases lay between the germline ends. CDR3: CATSSPAGDNIQYF. For the CDR3, the DNA is TGTGCCACCAGCTCCCCGGCAGGGGACAACATTCAGTACTTC.

This chain links TRBV19 with TRBJ1-2; TRBD1 matches 8 bases. Germline V gene lookup returns CDR1 LNHDA and CDR2 SQIVND (reference sequence). CDR3 size: 14 residues. The junction had 10 bases not matched to a gene; V was cut back by 10 bases and J by 3 bases. The CDR3 DNA follows: TGTGCCACCTTTGGACAGGGCGAAGACTATGGCTACACCTTC. Translated: CATFGQGEDYGYTF.

The chain is built from TRBV9 and TRBJ1-4, with D uncertain. CDR3 length equals 14 residues. V was pared by 2 bases and J by 7 bases, with 12 bases between. CDR1 and CDR2 (germline): SGDLS, YYNGEE. The CDR3 sequence is CASSVTTTGEKLFF. CDR3 DNA: TGTGCCAGCAGCGTCACAACCACGGGTGAAAAACTGTTTTTT. The full variable domain, rest sourced from reference TRBV9 and TRBJ1-4, is DSGVTQTPKHLITATGQRVTLRCSPRSGDLSVYWYQQSLDQGLQFLIQYYNGEERAKGNILERFSAQQFPDLHSELNLSSLELGDSALYFCASSVTTTGEKLFFGSGTQLSVL.

The chain carries TRBV5-1 and TRBJ1-5; the D gene is possibly TRBD1 (5 bases). CDR1 and CDR2 from the germline V gene are SGHRS and YFSETQ. The V end lost 3 bases, the J end lost 4 bases, and 17 bases lay between the germline ends. The CDR3 is made up of 16 amino acids. In DNA form, the CDR3 reads TGCGCCAGCAGCTCAACTCCGACGGGGGGGAATCAGCCCCAGCATTTT. Encoded protein: CASSSTPTGGNQPQHF.

The chain employs TRBV11-3 and TRBJ1-1, with 7 nucleotides matching TRBD1. There are 12 residues in the CDR3. Germline V gene data show CDR1 as SGHNT and CDR2 as YENEEA. The trim removed 1 base at V and 11 bases at J, leaving 4 bases unmatched. The chain's CDR3 is CASSLGTGAAFF. The CDR3 DNA reads as TGTGCCAGCAGCTTAGGAACAGGGGCGGCTTTCTTT.

As to this clone: Within the sample, other DNA sequences also encode this same CDR3. The CDR3 region is CASSSGETQYF. The CDR3 DNA sequence: TGTGCCAGCTCGTCCGGAGAGACCCAGTACTTC. This chain joins TRBV18 and TRBJ2-5; D gene unclear. The CDR3 has 11 residues. V lost 6 bases, J lost 4 bases, and 6 bases lay in between. CDR1 and CDR2 (germline): KGHSH, LQKENI.

This rearrangement joins TRBV3-1 (or the pseudogene TRBV3-2) to TRBJ2-7, with 8 positions matching TRBD2. The CDR3 sequence is 14 residues long. Germline V lookup: CDR1 LGHDT, CDR2 YNNKEL (reference sequence). Trimming cost V 7 bases and J 5 bases; bases outside gene matches: 10. In DNA form, the CDR3 reads TGTGCCAGCACCCTCCTTAGCGGGACTCACGAGCAGTACTTC. This translates into CASTLLSGTHEQYF.

This chain uses TRBV28 with TRBJ2-7; weak D call: TRBD2 (5 bases). The CDR3 has 12 amino acids. Germline assignment: CDR1 MDHEN and CDR2 SYDVKM. Trimming shortened V by 3 bases and J by 4 bases, and 7 bases separated the two germline ends. DNA of the CDR3: TGTGCCAGCAGTTTCCGGGAATACGAGCAGTACTTC. It encodes CASSFREYEQYF.

This clone was counted a few times. The gene calls are TRBV11-3 and TRBJ2-3, with D maybe TRBD1 (6 bases). V lost 5 bases, J lost 4 bases, and 10 bases lay in between. This CDR3 is built from 13 residues. The germline CDR1 and CDR2 sequences are SGHNT and YENEEA. The CDR3 protein is CASSPGGPDTQYF. The CDR3 region has the DNA TGTGCCAGCAGCCCTGGGGGCCCAGATACGCAGTATTTT.

V and J are TRBV7-2 and TRBJ2-7; D possibly corresponds to TRBD2 (6 bases). The ends were cut back, 1 base at V and 0 bases at J, with 7 bases in the middle. Germline-derived CDR1 and CDR2 are SGHTA and FQGNSA. This CDR3 is 14 amino acids long. CDR3 coding DNA: TGTGCCAGCAGCTTAGTACTAGCCTCCTACGAGCAGTACTTC. Its translation is CASSLVLASYEQYF.

In the case of this clone: A far bigger clonotype differs at one base, so this is likely a read error. V is TRBV10-3 and J is TRBJ1-3, with D possibly matching TRBD1 (5 bases). The germline gives CDR1 ENHRY, CDR2 SYGVKD. The V end was cut by 11 bases, the J end by 0 bases, with 14 bases between. The CDR3 contains 14 residues. CDR3 in DNA: TGTGCCGGTGGCTGGGGGGACTCTGGAAACACCATATATTTT. This codes for CAGGWGDSGNTIYF.

A single count supports this clone. The J gene is TRBJ2-2, the V gene TRBV4-1; 8 nucleotides agree with TRBD2. The CDR3 spans 15 residues. The germline V gene has CDR1 MGHRA and CDR2 YSYEKL. CDR3 loop: CPTSRSGGGTGELFF. CDR3 nucleotides: TGCCCCACCAGCCGGTCCGGGGGGGGGACCGGGGAGCTGTTTTTT.

CDR3 sequence reads: CASGPGFEAFF. DNA for the CDR3: TGTGCCAGCGGACCAGGGTTTGAAGCTTTCTTT. The chain uses TRBV11-3 and TRBJ1-1; maybe TRBD1 (5 bases). The CDR3 spans 11 residues. Germline V gene sequence: CDR1 SGHNT, CDR2 YENEEA. Trimming left V 8 bases short and J 7 bases short, with 11 bases between.